This T cell receptor beta chain was sequenced during a study of T cell responses to AZD1222 COVID-19 vaccine. Produced via immunoSEQ multiplex PCR; TCRdb's table is partial and in-frame only. The table includes around 190,000 clones, around 94% detected once. General study findings and limits: It was only after the peak T cell response that any repertoires were sampled. Reportedly, nearly half the spike-specific TCRs target unmutated variant regions.

The V end lost 0 bases, the J end lost 7 bases, and 12 bases lay between the germline ends. The CDR3 sequence is 14 residues long. Germline CDR1 MNHEY, CDR2 SVGAGI. Comments on this clone: Antigen specificity is unknown.

The clonotype originates from an adult in good health. This chain connects TRBV6-5 to TRBJ1-1; maybe TRBD1 (6 bases). Sequencing was performed on peripheral blood, taken on day 0 of AZD1222 vaccination. CDR3 coding DNA: TGTGCCAGCAGTTACTCCCCAGGGGCCAGTGAAGCTTTCTTT. Its translation is CASSYSPGASEAFF.